A single TCR beta chain is shown here with its context. This CDR3 is 14 amino acids long. Germline values: CDR1 SNHLY, CDR2 FYNNEI. V was shortened by 8 bases and J by 5 bases, with 18 bases between the two germline ends. Sequencing was performed with immunoSEQ multiplex PCR; in TCRdb, only in-frame clones are kept and a portion is missing. Of 100,000 to 150,000 clones detected, approximately 88% appear once; the ten largest clones hold 1.4% to 1.5%. This entry belongs to a study of blood T cell repertoires in COVID-19. Whole-study context: Sample material is recorded as cDNA or gDNA derived from T cells, B-cell-depleted T cells, or PBMCs.

This sequence joins TRBV2 and TRBJ2-5, with a tentative D call TRBD1 (5 bases). The source material was peripheral blood. The clonotype originates from a man aged 60-69 years with acute or convalescent COVID-19. The CDR3: CASDTGPVGETQYF. The DNA of the CDR3 is TGTGCCAGCGATACAGGACCGGTCGGGGAGACCCAGTACTTC.